The clone carrying this T cell receptor (beta chain) was seen more than once but under ten times. Its specificity is not known. TCRdb reanalysed the 5' RACE reads using MiXCR and keeps one entry per CDR3 protein. The profile shows hundreds of thousands of distinct CDR3 sequences, nearly 9.5% of them singletons. This sample is drawn from a study of identical twins. Findings and caveats of the study: Twin pairs had excess sharing that was weaker in beta out-of-frame sequences. An excess of low generation probability was shown by twin-shared out-of-frame alpha sequences.

Trimming removed 4 bases from V and 6 bases from J; junction bases left unmatched: 8. Per germline, CDR1 MGHDK and CDR2 SYGVNS. CDR3 length equals 14 residues. These data also featured in a second study, about yellow fever vaccine responses in identical twins.

Input material: CD8+ T cells sorted from blood. The chain uses TRBV25-1 and TRBJ2-7; TRBD1 matches at 8 bases. The clonotype was recovered from a woman younger than 30 in good health. The CDR3 sequence: CASSGRTGNFEQYF. CDR3 coding DNA: TGTGCCAGCAGTGGGAGGACAGGGAACTTCGAGCAGTACTTC.